This T cell receptor beta chain was sequenced during a study of CD8 T cells in ankylosing spondylitis. The study, taken as a whole, reports: Disease-associated clonotypes exhibited CD8+ identity and were relatively infrequent in peripheral blood. Roughly eight highly homologous variants made up a TCR beta motif that seemed to typify ankylosing spondylitis blood.

Making the TCR beta libraries involved quantitative 5'-RACE with molecular barcodes. TCRdb re-derived calls from the 5' RACE reads in MiXCR, one entry per CDR3 protein. The table records some 120,000 distinct CDR3 sequences, 12% to 15% of them present only once. In this sample, this clonotype turned up many times. Its antigen is as yet unknown. Germline lookup yields CDR1 SGHVS and CDR2 FQNEAQ. The CDR3 spans 11 residues. V lost 3 bases and J 10 bases, leaving 7 bases between the germline ends. This sequence was found in a female donor with ankylosing spondylitis or in good health (not recorded which). The sequencing input was blood, either unsorted or a sorted T cell fraction (not recorded which). The rearrangement links TRBV7-8 to TRBJ2-1; D gene ambiguous. CDR3 DNA: TGTGCCAGCAGCTTGCTTTGGGAGCAGTTCTTC. Encoded protein: CASSLLWEQFF.